This T cell receptor beta chain appears in the sequencing data of a study of cytomegalovirus exposure and HLA in healthy donors. Researchers ran the PCR with 60 Vbeta and 13 Jbeta primers. Assay used: immunoSEQ multiplex PCR; TCRdb lists only in-frame clones, some missing. In the table there are about 150,000 clones, roughly four fifths of which are singletons. The receptor comes from a man between 18 and 29 years old in good health and CMV-seronegative. Sequencing was done on a sample of PBMCs.

Here the CDR3 reads CASSLAFRSNQPQHF. The CDR3 DNA reads TGTGCCAGCAGCTTAGCGTTCCGGAGCAATCAGCCCCAGCATTTT. The rearrangement joins TRBV7-8 to TRBJ1-5, with D hard to call. There are 15 residues in the CDR3. Trimming took off 0 bases at V and 1 base at J, with 7 bases between the two ends. CDR1 is SGHVS and CDR2 is FQNEAQ in the germline V gene.